These T cell receptor beta chains were read from a single sample in a study of identical twins' blood T cells. TCRdb re-called the 5' RACE reads through MiXCR, storing one row per CDR3 protein. The sample carries hundreds of thousands of distinct CDR3 sequences, over 25% recorded once. The sample comprised PBMCs. These TCRs come from a woman aged 18 to 55 in good health. CDR3s include the opening cysteine and the closing phenylalanine or tryptophan. The D gene is left open where the match is weak. Expanded clones get a size class; other rows say once, few or many, or leave the size out.

few	TRBV2	TRBD2	TRBJ2-1	CASRTGLAGDNEQFF	TGTGCCAGCAGGACGGGACTAGCGGGAGACAATGAGCAGTTCTTC
NA	TRBV3-1	NA	TRBJ2-4	CASKKRGESRDIQYF	TGTGCCAGCAAAAAGAGGGGGGAGAGTCGGGACATTCAGTACTTC
NA	TRBV14	NA	TRBJ1-5	CASSSDLASNQPQHF	TGTGCCAGCAGCTCCGACTTAGCTAGCAATCAGCCCCAGCATTTT
few	TRBV20-1	NA	TRBJ2-1	CSPAQTTYNEQFF	TGCAGTCCTGCCCAGACAACTTACAATGAGCAGTTCTTC
NA	TRBV9	NA	TRBJ1-6	CASSVDTRSSYNSPLHF	TGTGCCAGCAGCGTGGACACCAGGAGCTCCTATAATTCACCCCTCCACTTT
few	TRBV5-1	TRBD1	TRBJ1-5	CASSWGTGDQPQHF	TGCGCCAGCAGCTGGGGGACAGGGGATCAGCCCCAGCATTTT
NA	TRBV7-9	NA	TRBJ1-1	CASSHPDLTEALF	TGTGCCAGCAGTCACCCGGATCTCACTGAAGCTCTCTTT
many	TRBV5-1	TRBD1	TRBJ2-7	CASSLGQGFEQYF	TGCGCCAGCAGCTTGGGACAGGGATTCGAGCAGTACTTC
few	TRBV3-1	NA	TRBJ1-4	CASSITTSRTVATNEKLFF	TGTGCCAGCAGCATAACCACAAGCAGGACGGTTGCAACTAATGAAAAACTGTTTTTT
many	TRBV30	TRBD2	TRBJ2-7	CAWTPLGGSSYEQYF	TGTGCCTGGACCCCCCTGGGGGGGAGCTCCTACGAGCAGTACTTC
NA	TRBV28	NA	TRBJ2-3	CASNPLTDTQYF	TGTGCCAGCAACCCACTCACAGATACGCAGTATTTT
few	TRBV7-9	TRBD2	TRBJ2-1	CASSSSGSTNEQFF	TGTGCCAGCAGCTCTAGCGGGAGTACTAATGAGCAGTTCTTC
many	TRBV20-1	TRBD2	TRBJ2-3	CSASGVAGVDTDTQYF	TGCAGTGCTTCGGGGGTAGCGGGAGTTGACACAGATACGCAGTATTTT
NA	TRBV6-2/TRBV6-3	NA	TRBJ1-1	CASTRPPSAGTTEAFF	TGTGCCAGCACCCGACCGCCGTCGGCAGGGACCACTGAAGCTTTCTTT
few	TRBV27	NA	TRBJ2-3	CASSLGASQGTDTQYF	TGTGCCAGCAGTTTAGGGGCTAGCCAAGGCACAGATACGCAGTATTTT
NA	TRBV20-1	NA	TRBJ1-3	CSAGRGNTIYF	TGCAGTGCGGGACGTGGAAACACCATATATTTT
NA	TRBV7-9	NA	TRBJ2-5	CASSFRDTETQYF	TGTGCCAGCAGCTTCCGGGACACGGAGACCCAGTACTTC
many	TRBV6-2/TRBV6-3	NA	TRBJ1-1	CASSGQHRGTEAFF	TGTGCCAGCAGTGGACAGCATAGGGGCACTGAAGCTTTCTTT
few	TRBV19	TRBD1	TRBJ1-5	CASSDDRGSVSNQPQHF	TGTGCCAGTAGTGACGACAGGGGTTCGGTCAGCAATCAGCCCCAGCATTTT
NA	TRBV2	TRBD1	TRBJ1-2	CASSGNRGQDYGYTF	TGTGCCAGCAGTGGGAACAGGGGGCAGGACTATGGCTACACCTTC
many	TRBV7-2	NA	TRBJ1-4	CASSLGGSGGKLFF	TGTGCCAGCAGCTTAGGCGGGTCAGGAGGGAAACTGTTTTTT
few	TRBV4-3	NA	TRBJ2-1	CASSPSSRDNEQFF	TGCGCCAGCAGTCCTTCTAGCAGAGACAATGAGCAGTTCTTC
NA	TRBV7-9	TRBD1	TRBJ2-4	CASSSPQDRGKGAKNIQYF	TGTGCCAGCAGCTCACCACAGGACAGGGGGAAAGGGGCCAAAAACATTCAGTACTTC
many	TRBV29-1	NA	TRBJ2-7	CSVNTFSYEQYF	TGCAGCGTAAACACCTTCTCCTACGAGCAGTACTTC
NA	TRBV2	NA	TRBJ2-1	CASSEGIVRGNEQFF	TGTGCCAGCAGTGAAGGCATAGTCCGGGGAAATGAGCAGTTCTTC
few	TRBV27	NA	TRBJ2-2	CASSLAYPPGELFF	TGTGCCAGCAGTTTAGCCTACCCTCCCGGGGAGCTGTTTTTT
NA	TRBV5-6	NA	TRBJ1-1	CASSPKRLNTEAFF	TGTGCCAGCAGCCCTAAGAGGTTGAACACTGAAGCTTTCTTT
few	TRBV7-9	NA	TRBJ1-4	CASSLGAATNEKLFF	TGTGCCAGCAGCTTAGGGGCCGCAACTAATGAAAAACTGTTTTTT
once	TRBV27	NA	TRBJ1-2	CASSQDRLYGYTF	TGTGCCAGCAGTCAAGACAGACTCTATGGCTACACCTTC
NA	TRBV29-1	TRBD1	TRBJ1-3	CSVTGTGLSGNTIYF	TGCAGCGTAACCGGGACAGGGCTCTCTGGAAACACCATATATTTT
few	TRBV29-1	NA	TRBJ1-2	CSVGRDYRPPYGYTF	TGCAGCGTTGGGCGGGACTACCGTCCCCCATACGGCTACACCTTC
NA	TRBV20-1	NA	TRBJ1-1	CSAASGYTEAFF	TGCAGTGCCGCTAGTGGGTACACTGAAGCTTTCTTT
NA	TRBV9	NA	TRBJ2-7	CASSVGSLGYEQYF	TGTGCCAGCAGCGTAGGGAGTCTCGGCTACGAGCAGTACTTC
few	TRBV3-1	NA	TRBJ1-2	CASSQNGLQGPYGYTF	TGTGCCAGCAGCCAAAACGGCCTTCAGGGCCCGTATGGCTACACCTTC
NA	TRBV6-5	NA	TRBJ1-3	CASSYSTVSGNTIYF	TGTGCCAGCAGTTACTCGACGGTCTCTGGAAACACCATATATTTT
few	TRBV6-1	NA	TRBJ2-7	CATWGQGLYEQYF	TGTGCCACATGGGGTCAGGGGTTATACGAGCAGTACTTC
NA	TRBV2	NA	TRBJ2-5	CASMMEVTQYF	TGTGCCAGCATGATGGAGGTGACCCAGTACTTC
few	TRBV5-1	NA	TRBJ1-4	CASSTGGVNEKLFF	TGCGCCAGCAGCACCGGCGGGGTTAATGAAAAACTGTTTTTT
NA	TRBV6-2/TRBV6-3	NA	TRBJ2-1	CASSNRVDEQFF	TGTGCCAGCAGCAACAGGGTTGATGAGCAGTTCTTC
few	TRBV9	NA	TRBJ1-1	CASSVSPNTEAFF	TGTGCCAGCAGCGTATCCCCGAACACTGAAGCTTTCTTT
NA	TRBV6-1	NA	TRBJ1-1	CASSDYRTMNTEAFF	TGTGCCAGCAGTGACTACAGGACCATGAACACTGAAGCTTTCTTT
NA	TRBV5-1	NA	TRBJ2-2	CASSSSTSNGGELFF	TGCGCCAGCAGCTCGAGTACTAGCAATGGCGGGGAGCTGTTTTTT